This T cell receptor beta chain is drawn from a study of neurological immune-mediated disorders. Study outcomes and limitations: No sharing of CDR3 amino acid sequences was observed among expanded clones across subjects, suggesting private repertoires in all groups.

TCRdb recomputed calls from the 5' RACE reads with MiXCR, one row per CDR3 protein. This sample has 40,000 to 45,000 distinct CDR3 sequences; roughly 12% occur once, and the top ten carry roughly 1.3%. This clonotype has at least ten counts. Its antigen remains unknown. Between the trimmed V and J ends, which lost 4 bases and 0 bases, there was a span of 14 bases. This CDR3 contains 15 residues. Looked up from germline, CDR1 is SGHRS and CDR2 is YFSETQ. It was from 2 million PBMCs stored at -80 C that the unsorted libraries were obtained. Sequencing was carried out using PBMCs. This chain joins TRBV5-1 and TRBJ2-7; perhaps TRBD2 as D (6 bases). The clonotype comes from a female donor in good health. This CDR3 reads CASSTGLTSSYEQYF. CDR3 nucleotide sequence: TGCGCCAGCAGCACGGGACTTACCAGCTCCTACGAGCAGTACTTC.